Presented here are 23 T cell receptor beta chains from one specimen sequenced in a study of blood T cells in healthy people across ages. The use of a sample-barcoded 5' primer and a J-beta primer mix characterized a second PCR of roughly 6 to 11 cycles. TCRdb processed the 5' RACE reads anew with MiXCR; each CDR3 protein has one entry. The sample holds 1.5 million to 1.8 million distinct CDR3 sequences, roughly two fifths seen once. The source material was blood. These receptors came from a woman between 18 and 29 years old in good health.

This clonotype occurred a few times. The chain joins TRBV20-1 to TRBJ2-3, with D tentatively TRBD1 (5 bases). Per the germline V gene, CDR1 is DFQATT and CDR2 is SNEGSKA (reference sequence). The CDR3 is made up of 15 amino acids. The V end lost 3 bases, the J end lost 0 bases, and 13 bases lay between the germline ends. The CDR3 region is CSASLRVGSTDTQYF. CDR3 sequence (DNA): TGCAGTGCTAGTCTCAGGGTTGGAAGCACAGATACGCAGTATTTT.

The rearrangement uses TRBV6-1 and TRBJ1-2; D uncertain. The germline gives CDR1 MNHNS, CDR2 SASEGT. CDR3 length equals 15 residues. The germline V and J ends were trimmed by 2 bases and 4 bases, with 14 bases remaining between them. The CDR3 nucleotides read TGTGCCAGCAGTGAAACCGGTGGAGGAGCCTATGGCTACACCTTC. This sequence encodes CASSETGGGAYGYTF.

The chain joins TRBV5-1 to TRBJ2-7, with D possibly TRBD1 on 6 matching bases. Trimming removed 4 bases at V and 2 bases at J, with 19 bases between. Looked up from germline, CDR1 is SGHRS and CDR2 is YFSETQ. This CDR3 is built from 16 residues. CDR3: CASSEGPGHQTYEQYF. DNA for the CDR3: TGCGCCAGCAGCGAGGGACCGGGACACCAAACCTACGAGCAGTACTTC.

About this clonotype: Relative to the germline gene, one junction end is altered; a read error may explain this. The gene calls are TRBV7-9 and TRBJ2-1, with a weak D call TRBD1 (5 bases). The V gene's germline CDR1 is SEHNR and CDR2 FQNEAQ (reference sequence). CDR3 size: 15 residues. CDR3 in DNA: TGTGCCAGCAGCCCCAAGGGGCGCTCCCACAATGAGCAGTTCTTC. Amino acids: CASSPKGRSHNEQFF. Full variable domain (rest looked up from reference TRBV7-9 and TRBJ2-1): DTGVSQNPRHKITKRGQNVTFRCDPISEHNRLYWYRQTLGQGPEFLTYFQNEAQLEKSRLLSDRFSAERPKGSFSTLEIQRTEQGDSAMYLCASSPKGRSHNEQFFGPGTRLTVL.

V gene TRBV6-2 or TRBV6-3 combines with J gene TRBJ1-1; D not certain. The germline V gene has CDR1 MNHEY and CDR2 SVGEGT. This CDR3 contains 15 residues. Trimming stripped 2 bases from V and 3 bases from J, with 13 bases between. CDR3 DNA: TGTGCCAGCAGTTACAGGTCCCCGGGATACACTGAAGCTTTCTTT. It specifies CASSYRSPGYTEAFF.

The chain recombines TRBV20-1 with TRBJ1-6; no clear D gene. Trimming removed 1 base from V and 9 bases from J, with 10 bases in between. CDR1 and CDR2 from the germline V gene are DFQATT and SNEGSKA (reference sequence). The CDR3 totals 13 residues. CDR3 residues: CSARVPATSPLHF. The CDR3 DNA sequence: TGCAGTGCTAGAGTTCCGGCAACTTCACCCCTCCACTTT.

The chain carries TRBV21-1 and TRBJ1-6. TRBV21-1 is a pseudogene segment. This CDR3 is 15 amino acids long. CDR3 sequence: CASSKLGARYTPLHF. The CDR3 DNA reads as TGTGCCAGCAGCAAATTAGGGGCCCGCTATACACCCCTCCACTTT.

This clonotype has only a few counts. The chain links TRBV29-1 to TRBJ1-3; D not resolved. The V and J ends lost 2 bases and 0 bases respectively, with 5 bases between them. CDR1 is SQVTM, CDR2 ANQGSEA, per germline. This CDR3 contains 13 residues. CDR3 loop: CSVEPGSGNTIYF. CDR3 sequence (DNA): TGCAGCGTTGAACCGGGCTCTGGAAACACCATATATTTT.

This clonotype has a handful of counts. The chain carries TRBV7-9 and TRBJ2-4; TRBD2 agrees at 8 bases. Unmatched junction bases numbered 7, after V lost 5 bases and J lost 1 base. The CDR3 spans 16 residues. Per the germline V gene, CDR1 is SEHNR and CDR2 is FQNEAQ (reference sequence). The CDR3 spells CASSPRLATAKNIQYF. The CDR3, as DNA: TGTGCCAGCAGCCCAAGACTAGCGACGGCCAAAAACATTCAGTACTTC.

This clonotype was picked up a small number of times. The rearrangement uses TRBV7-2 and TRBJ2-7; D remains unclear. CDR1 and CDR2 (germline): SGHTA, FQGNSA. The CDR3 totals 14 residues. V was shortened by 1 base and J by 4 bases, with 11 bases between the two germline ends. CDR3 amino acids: CASSLEGPRYEQYF. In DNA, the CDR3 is TGTGCCAGCAGCTTAGAAGGCCCGCGATACGAGCAGTACTTC.

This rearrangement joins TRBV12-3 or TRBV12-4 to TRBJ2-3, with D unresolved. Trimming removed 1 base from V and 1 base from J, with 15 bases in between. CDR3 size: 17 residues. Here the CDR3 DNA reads TGTGCCAGCAGTTTAGACATGTATCTTCCTCGCACAGATACGCAGTATTTT. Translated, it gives CASSLDMYLPRTDTQYF.

CDR3: CASSLVPGRAFF. CDR3 in DNA: TGCGCCAGCAGCTTGGTGCCGGGTAGGGCTTTCTTT. This sequence joins TRBV5-1 and TRBJ1-1; D is undetermined. This CDR3 region has 12 residues. Between the trimmed V and J ends, which lost 0 bases and 11 bases, there was a span of 11 bases. CDR1 is SGHRS and CDR2 is YFSETQ in the germline V gene.

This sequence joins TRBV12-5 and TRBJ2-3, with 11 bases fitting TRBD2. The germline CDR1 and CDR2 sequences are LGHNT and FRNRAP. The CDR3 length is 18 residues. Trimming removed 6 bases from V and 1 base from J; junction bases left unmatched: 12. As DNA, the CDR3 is TGTGCTAGTGGATCAACCCAACCACTAGCGGGAGGCACAGATACGCAGTATTTT. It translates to CASGSTQPLAGGTDTQYF.

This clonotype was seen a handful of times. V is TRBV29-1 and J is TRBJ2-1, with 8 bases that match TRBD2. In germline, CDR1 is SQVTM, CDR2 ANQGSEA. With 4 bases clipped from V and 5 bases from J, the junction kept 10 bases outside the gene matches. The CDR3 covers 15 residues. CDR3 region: CSVAVSGTSNNEQFF. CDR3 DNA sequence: TGCAGCGTTGCTGTTAGCGGGACGTCTAACAATGAGCAGTTCTTC.

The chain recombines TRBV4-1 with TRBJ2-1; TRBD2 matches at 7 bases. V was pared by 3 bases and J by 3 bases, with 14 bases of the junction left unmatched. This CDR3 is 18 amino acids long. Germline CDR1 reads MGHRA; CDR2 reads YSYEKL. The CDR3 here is CASSQSGILGRGYNEQFF. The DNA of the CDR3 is TGCGCCAGCAGCCAGAGCGGGATACTAGGTCGGGGCTACAATGAGCAGTTCTTC.

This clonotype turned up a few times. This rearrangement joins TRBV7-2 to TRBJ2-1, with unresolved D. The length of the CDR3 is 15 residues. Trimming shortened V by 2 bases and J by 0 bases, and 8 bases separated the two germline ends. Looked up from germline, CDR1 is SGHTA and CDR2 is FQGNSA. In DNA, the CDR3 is TGTGCCAGCAGCTTAACAGCGAACTCCTACAATGAGCAGTTCTTC. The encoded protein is CASSLTANSYNEQFF.

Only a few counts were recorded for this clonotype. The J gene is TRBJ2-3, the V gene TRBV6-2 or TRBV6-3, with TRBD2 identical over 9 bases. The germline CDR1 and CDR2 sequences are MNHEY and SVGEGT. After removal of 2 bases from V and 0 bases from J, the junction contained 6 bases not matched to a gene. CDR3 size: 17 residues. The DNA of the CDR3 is TGTGCCAGCAGTTACAGGCCTAGCGGGACTAGCACAGATACGCAGTATTTT. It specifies CASSYRPSGTSTDTQYF.

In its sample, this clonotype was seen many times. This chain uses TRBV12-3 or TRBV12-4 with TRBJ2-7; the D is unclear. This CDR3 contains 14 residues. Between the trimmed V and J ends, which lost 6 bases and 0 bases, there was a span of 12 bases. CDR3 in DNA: TGTGCCAGCAGCCCCCAGCAGAACTCCTACGAGCAGTACTTC. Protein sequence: CASSPQQNSYEQYF.

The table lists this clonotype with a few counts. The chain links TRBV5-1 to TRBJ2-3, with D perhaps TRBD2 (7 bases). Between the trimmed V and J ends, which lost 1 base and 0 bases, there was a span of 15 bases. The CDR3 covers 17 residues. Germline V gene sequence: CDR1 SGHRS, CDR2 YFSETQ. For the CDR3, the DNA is TGCGCCAGCAGCTTGCTACAGGGAGGGTGGAGCACAGATACGCAGTATTTT. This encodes CASSLLQGGWSTDTQYF.

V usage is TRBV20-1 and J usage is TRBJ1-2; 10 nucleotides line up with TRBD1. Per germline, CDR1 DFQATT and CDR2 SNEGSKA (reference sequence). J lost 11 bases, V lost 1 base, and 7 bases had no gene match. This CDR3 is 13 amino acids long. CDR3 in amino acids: CSARAATGGEYTF. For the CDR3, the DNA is TGCAGTGCTAGAGCTGCGACAGGGGGCGAATACACCTTC.

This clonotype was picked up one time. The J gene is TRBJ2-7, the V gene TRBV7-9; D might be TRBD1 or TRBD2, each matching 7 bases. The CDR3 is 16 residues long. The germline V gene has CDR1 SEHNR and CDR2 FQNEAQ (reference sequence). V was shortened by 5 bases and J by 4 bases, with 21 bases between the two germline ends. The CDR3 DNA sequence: TGTGCCAGCAGCCCAAGGGGGGGACAGAAGGATTACGAGCAGTACTTC. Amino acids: CASSPRGGQKDYEQYF. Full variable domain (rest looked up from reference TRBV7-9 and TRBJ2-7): DTGVSQNPRHKITKRGQNVTFRCDPISEHNRLYWYRQTLGQGPEFLTYFQNEAQLEKSRLLSDRFSAERPKGSFSTLEIQRTEQGDSAMYLCASSPRGGQKDYEQYFGPGTRLTVT.

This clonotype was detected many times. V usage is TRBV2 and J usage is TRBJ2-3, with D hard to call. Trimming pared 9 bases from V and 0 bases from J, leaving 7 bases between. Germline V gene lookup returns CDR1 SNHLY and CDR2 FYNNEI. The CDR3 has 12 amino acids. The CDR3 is CASTDSTDTQYF. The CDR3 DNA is TGTGCCAGTACGGACAGCACAGATACGCAGTATTTT.

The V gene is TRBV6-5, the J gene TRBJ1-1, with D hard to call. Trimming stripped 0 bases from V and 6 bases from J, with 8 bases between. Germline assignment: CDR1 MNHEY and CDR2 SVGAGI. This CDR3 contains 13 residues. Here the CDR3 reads CASSYSQLAEAFF. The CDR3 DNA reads TGTGCCAGCAGTTACTCGCAGTTAGCTGAAGCTTTCTTT.